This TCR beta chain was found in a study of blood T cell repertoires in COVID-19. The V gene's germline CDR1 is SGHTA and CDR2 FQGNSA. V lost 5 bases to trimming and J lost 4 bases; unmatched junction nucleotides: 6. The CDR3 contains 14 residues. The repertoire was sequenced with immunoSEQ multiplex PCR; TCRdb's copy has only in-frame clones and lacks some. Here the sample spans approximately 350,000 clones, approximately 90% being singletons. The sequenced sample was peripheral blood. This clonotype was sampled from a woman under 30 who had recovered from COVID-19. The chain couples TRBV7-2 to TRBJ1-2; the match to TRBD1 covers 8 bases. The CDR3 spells CASSQDRVGYGYTF. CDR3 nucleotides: TGTGCCAGCAGCCAGGACAGGGTGGGCTATGGCTACACCTTC.